This T cell receptor beta chain is drawn from a study of blood T cell repertoires in COVID-19. About the study: From the United States, Italy and Spain came samples of acute and convalescent COVID-19. Sample material is recorded as cDNA or gDNA derived from T cells, B-cell-depleted T cells, or PBMCs.

Authors' analysis steps: Estimation of nucleated cell counts relied on the amplification of reference gene primers. The table came from immunoSEQ multiplex PCR; TCRdb's copy has only in-frame clones and leaves some out. The V and J calls and the clone size are those of that table, but D and trimming were determined from the DNA. The repertoire holds more than 200,000 clones, around 84% seen once, with roughly a tenth in the top ten. Enrolment of Seattle patients took place during active infection, and they were followed longitudinally. The germline V gene has CDR1 KGHSH and CDR2 LQKENI. This CDR3 region has 14 residues. Trimming removed 1 base from V and 3 bases from J, with 4 bases in between.

The J gene is TRBJ2-6, the V gene TRBV18; D ambiguous. This sequence originates from a woman of 80 years or more with COVID-19, enrolled during active disease. Sequences were obtained from peripheral blood. This CDR3 reads CASSPLNGANVLTF. CDR3 DNA sequence: TGTGCCAGCTCACCACTTAATGGGGCCAACGTCCTGACTTTC.